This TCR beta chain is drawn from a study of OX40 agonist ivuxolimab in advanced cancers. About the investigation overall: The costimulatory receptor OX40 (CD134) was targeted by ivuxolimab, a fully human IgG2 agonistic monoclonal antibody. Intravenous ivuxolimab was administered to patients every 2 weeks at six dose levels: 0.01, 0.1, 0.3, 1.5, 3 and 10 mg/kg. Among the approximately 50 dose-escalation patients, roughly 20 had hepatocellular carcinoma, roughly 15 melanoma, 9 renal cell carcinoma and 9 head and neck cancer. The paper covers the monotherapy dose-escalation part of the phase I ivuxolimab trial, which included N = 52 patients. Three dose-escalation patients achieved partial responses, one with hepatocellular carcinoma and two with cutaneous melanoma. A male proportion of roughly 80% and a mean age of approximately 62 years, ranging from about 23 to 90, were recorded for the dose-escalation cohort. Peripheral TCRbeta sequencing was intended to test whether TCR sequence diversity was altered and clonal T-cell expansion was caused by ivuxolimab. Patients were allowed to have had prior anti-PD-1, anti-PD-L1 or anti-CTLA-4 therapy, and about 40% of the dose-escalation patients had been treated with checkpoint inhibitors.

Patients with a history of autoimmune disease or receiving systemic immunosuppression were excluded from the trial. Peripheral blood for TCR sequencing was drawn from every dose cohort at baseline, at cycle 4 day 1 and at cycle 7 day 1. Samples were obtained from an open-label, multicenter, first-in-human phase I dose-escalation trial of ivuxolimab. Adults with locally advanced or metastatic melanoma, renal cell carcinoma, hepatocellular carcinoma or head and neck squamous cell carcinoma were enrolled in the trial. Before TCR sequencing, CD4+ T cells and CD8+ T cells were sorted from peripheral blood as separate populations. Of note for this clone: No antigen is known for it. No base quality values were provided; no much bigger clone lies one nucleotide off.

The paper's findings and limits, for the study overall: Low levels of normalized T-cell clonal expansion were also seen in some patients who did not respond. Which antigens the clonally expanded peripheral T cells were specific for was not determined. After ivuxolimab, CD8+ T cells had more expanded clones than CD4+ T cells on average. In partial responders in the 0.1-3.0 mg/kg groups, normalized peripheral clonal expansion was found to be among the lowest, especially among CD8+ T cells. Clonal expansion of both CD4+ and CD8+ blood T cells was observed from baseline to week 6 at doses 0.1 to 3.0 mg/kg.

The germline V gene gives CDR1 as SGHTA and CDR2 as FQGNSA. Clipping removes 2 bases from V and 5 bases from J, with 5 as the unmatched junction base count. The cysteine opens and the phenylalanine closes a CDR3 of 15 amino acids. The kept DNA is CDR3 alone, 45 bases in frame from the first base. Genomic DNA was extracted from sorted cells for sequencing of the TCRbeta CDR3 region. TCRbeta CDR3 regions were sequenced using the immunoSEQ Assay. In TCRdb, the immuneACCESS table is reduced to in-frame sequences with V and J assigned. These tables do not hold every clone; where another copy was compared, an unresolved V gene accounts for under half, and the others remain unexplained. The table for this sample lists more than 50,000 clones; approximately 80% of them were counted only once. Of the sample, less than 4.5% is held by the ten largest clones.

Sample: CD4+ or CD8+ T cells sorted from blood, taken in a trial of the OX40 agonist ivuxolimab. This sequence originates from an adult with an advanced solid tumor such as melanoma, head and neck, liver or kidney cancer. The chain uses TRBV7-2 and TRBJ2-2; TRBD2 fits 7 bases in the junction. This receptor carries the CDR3 CASSLNGLGTGELFF. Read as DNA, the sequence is TGTGCCAGCAGCTTAAATGGACTAGGGACCGGGGAGCTGTTTTTT.